This TCR beta chain was profiled in a study of blood T cell repertoires in COVID-19. In the study overall: COVID-19 samples, acute and convalescent, were from the United States, Italy and Spain. PBMCs, B-cell-depleted T cells, or T cells provided the cDNA or gDNA that made up the material.

Authors' data handling: Cell counts per sample came from amplifying reference gene primers. Method: immunoSEQ multiplex PCR; TCRdb's copy keeps in-frame clones and lacks some. Clonal size and the V and J genes are those of that table, whereas D and trimming came from the DNA. The sample has hundreds of thousands of clones; 75% to 90% are singletons. Germline V gene sequence: CDR1 KGHSH, CDR2 LQKENI. With V trimmed by 0 bases and J by 2 bases, 7 bases remained unmatched. This CDR3 contains 17 residues. V and J are TRBV18 and TRBJ2-5, with 9 bases identical to TRBD2. The sequence derives from a human donor in a cohort sampled during active COVID-19. Specimen: peripheral blood. DNA of the CDR3: TGTGCCAGCTCACCACCGAGGCGGGGGGGGCTACAAGAGACCCAGTACTTC. It encodes CASSPPRRGGLQETQYF.